Listed below are T cell receptor beta chains from one sample, sequenced in a study of siplizumab effects on memory and regulatory T cells. Sequenced by immunoSEQ multiplex PCR; TCRdb stores in-frame clones only, minus some. The sample lists 70,000 to 95,000 clones, 80% to 95% occurring once. Material: CD8+ T cells sorted from blood. These TCRs come from a human donor in good health. The CDR3 runs from the conserved cysteine through the conserved F or W. The D gene is left open where the match is weak. Size is omitted from some rows. Given values are once, few, many or a class for expanded clones.

v_call: TRBV19; j_call: TRBJ2-5; clone_size: -; d_call: -; cdr3_aa: CASSTGTEQETQYF; cdr3_nt: TGTGCCAGTAGTACGGGGACGGAACAAGAGACCCAGTACTTC
v_call: TRBV7-8; j_call: TRBJ1-3; clone_size: many; d_call: -; cdr3_aa: CASSPGGLGNTIYF; cdr3_nt: TGTGCCAGCAGCCCGGGGGGACTCGGAAACACCATATATTTT
v_call: TRBV7-9; j_call: TRBJ2-6; clone_size: -; d_call: -; cdr3_aa: CASSFRVSGTGANVLTF; cdr3_nt: TGTGCCAGCAGCTTCCGGGTTTCCGGCACTGGGGCCAACGTCCTGACTTTC
v_call: TRBV9; j_call: TRBJ1-2; clone_size: once; d_call: TRBD1; cdr3_aa: CASSDSYRGFYGYTF; cdr3_nt: TGTGCCAGCAGCGATTCCTACAGGGGGTTCTATGGCTACACCTTC
v_call: TRBV9; j_call: TRBJ2-7; clone_size: -; d_call: TRBD1; cdr3_aa: CASSDGTGNPYEQYF; cdr3_nt: TGTGCCAGCAGCGACGGGACAGGGAACCCCTACGAGCAGTACTTC
v_call: TRBV29-1; j_call: TRBJ2-7; clone_size: -; d_call: -; cdr3_aa: CSVRTVRSYEQYF; cdr3_nt: TGCAGCGTTCGGACAGTCCGCTCCTACGAGCAGTACTTC
v_call: TRBV7-6; j_call: TRBJ2-2; clone_size: -; d_call: -; cdr3_aa: CASSPPGDRELFF; cdr3_nt: TGTGCCAGCAGCCCGCCGGGGGACCGGGAGCTGTTTTTT
v_call: TRBV4-2; j_call: TRBJ1-3; clone_size: -; d_call: TRBD1; cdr3_aa: CASSQEPHFLTGSGNTIYF; cdr3_nt: TGTGCCAGCAGCCAAGAGCCCCACTTCTTGACAGGGTCTGGAAACACCATATATTTT
v_call: TRBV5-1; j_call: TRBJ2-7; clone_size: -; d_call: TRBD2; cdr3_aa: CASSLTSGGTEYEQYF; cdr3_nt: TGCGCCAGCAGCTTGACTAGCGGGGGAACCGAATACGAGCAGTACTTC
v_call: TRBV30; j_call: TRBJ1-6; clone_size: few; d_call: -; cdr3_aa: CAWSTGTRNSPLHF; cdr3_nt: TGTGCCTGGAGTACCGGGACAAGGAATTCACCCCTCCACTTT
v_call: TRBV6-5; j_call: TRBJ1-1; clone_size: -; d_call: -; cdr3_aa: CASSYGTGSNTEAFF; cdr3_nt: TGTGCCAGCAGTTACGGAACAGGGTCGAACACTGAAGCTTTCTTT
v_call: TRBV29-1; j_call: TRBJ1-4; clone_size: -; d_call: TRBD1; cdr3_aa: CSVEVPGQYNEKLFF; cdr3_nt: TGCAGCGTTGAAGTTCCGGGACAGTATAATGAAAAACTGTTTTTT
v_call: TRBV5-1; j_call: TRBJ2-5; clone_size: -; d_call: -; cdr3_aa: CASSLGQQETQYF; cdr3_nt: TGCGCCAGCAGCTTGGGCCAGCAAGAGACCCAGTACTTC
v_call: TRBV7-9; j_call: TRBJ2-1; clone_size: -; d_call: -; cdr3_aa: CASSSPDKSPYNEQFF; cdr3_nt: TGTGCCAGCAGCTCGCCGGACAAAAGCCCCTACAATGAGCAGTTCTTC
v_call: TRBV2; j_call: TRBJ1-4; clone_size: -; d_call: TRBD1; cdr3_aa: CASRRDRGGEKLFF; cdr3_nt: TGTGCCAGCAGAAGGGACAGGGGAGGTGAAAAACTGTTTTTT
v_call: TRBV5-6; j_call: TRBJ2-7; clone_size: -; d_call: TRBD1; cdr3_aa: CASRAGTGKYEQYF; cdr3_nt: TGTGCCAGCAGGGCAGGGACAGGCAAATACGAGCAGTACTTC
v_call: TRBV4-3; j_call: TRBJ1-5; clone_size: -; d_call: -; cdr3_aa: CASSPTVEGQPQHF; cdr3_nt: TGCGCCAGCAGCCCGACAGTTGAGGGTCAGCCCCAGCATTTT
v_call: TRBV21-1; j_call: TRBJ2-7; clone_size: -; d_call: -; cdr3_aa: CASSKARRLSTYEQYF; cdr3_nt: TGTGCCAGCAGCAAAGCCCGGCGACTGTCAACCTACGAGCAGTACTTC
v_call: TRBV6-5; j_call: TRBJ1-1; clone_size: -; d_call: -; cdr3_aa: CASSGRGWQTEAFF; cdr3_nt: TGTGCCAGCAGTGGGAGGGGATGGCAGACTGAAGCTTTCTTT
v_call: TRBV12-5; j_call: TRBJ1-1; clone_size: -; d_call: -; cdr3_aa: CASGSGMNTEAFF; cdr3_nt: TGTGCTAGTGGTTCCGGGATGAACACTGAAGCTTTCTTT
v_call: TRBV5-6; j_call: TRBJ2-1; clone_size: -; d_call: TRBD2; cdr3_aa: CASSWEGYSYNEQFF; cdr3_nt: TGTGCCAGCAGCTGGGAGGGGTACTCCTACAATGAGCAGTTCTTC
v_call: TRBV13; j_call: TRBJ2-7; clone_size: -; d_call: -; cdr3_aa: CASSGRDQTYEQYF; cdr3_nt: TGTGCCAGCAGCGGCCGGGACCAAACCTACGAGCAGTACTTC
v_call: TRBV7-9; j_call: TRBJ1-1; clone_size: -; d_call: -; cdr3_aa: CASSSPQGWNTEAFF; cdr3_nt: TGTGCCAGCAGCAGTCCCCAAGGTTGGAACACTGAAGCTTTCTTT
v_call: TRBV2; j_call: TRBJ2-1; clone_size: -; d_call: -; cdr3_aa: CASSGRGGQGSYNEQFF; cdr3_nt: TGTGCCAGCAGTGGCCGAGGGGGGCAAGGGTCCTACAATGAGCAGTTCTTC
v_call: TRBV6-5; j_call: TRBJ1-1; clone_size: -; d_call: -; cdr3_aa: CASSSLNRDTEAFF; cdr3_nt: TGTGCCAGCAGTTCACTAAACCGGGACACTGAAGCTTTCTTT
v_call: TRBV29-1; j_call: TRBJ2-2; clone_size: -; d_call: -; cdr3_aa: CSVGVGVTGELFF; cdr3_nt: TGCAGCGTGGGGGTGGGAGTTACCGGGGAGCTGTTTTTT
v_call: TRBV6-6; j_call: TRBJ2-7; clone_size: -; d_call: -; cdr3_aa: CASSYSLGSYEQYF; cdr3_nt: TGTGCCAGCAGTTACAGTCTGGGGAGCTACGAGCAGTACTTC
v_call: TRBV5-6; j_call: TRBJ1-4; clone_size: once; d_call: TRBD1; cdr3_aa: CASSLFHRGREKLFF; cdr3_nt: TGTGCCAGCAGCTTGTTCCACAGGGGGCGAGAAAAACTGTTTTTT
v_call: TRBV19; j_call: TRBJ1-2; clone_size: -; d_call: -; cdr3_aa: CASSISLQGHYTF; cdr3_nt: TGTGCCAGTAGTATCTCCCTACAGGGCCATTACACCTTC
v_call: TRBV6-4; j_call: TRBJ2-3; clone_size: once; d_call: -; cdr3_aa: CAGPILLSTDTQYF; cdr3_nt: TGTGCCGGACCCATACTCCTTAGCACAGATACGCAGTATTTT
v_call: TRBV14; j_call: TRBJ1-2; clone_size: -; d_call: -; cdr3_aa: CASSQVETNYGYTF; cdr3_nt: TGTGCCAGCAGCCAAGTAGAGACTAACTATGGCTACACCTTC
v_call: TRBV9; j_call: TRBJ2-1; clone_size: -; d_call: TRBD2; cdr3_aa: CASSGVAGAGEQFF; cdr3_nt: TGTGCCAGCAGCGGGGTGGCGGGAGCGGGGGAGCAGTTCTTC
v_call: TRBV5-6; j_call: TRBJ1-3; clone_size: -; d_call: TRBD1; cdr3_aa: CASLIGTAGNTIYF; cdr3_nt: TGTGCCAGTCTAATCGGGACAGCTGGAAACACCATATATTTT
v_call: TRBV7-6; j_call: TRBJ2-7; clone_size: -; d_call: -; cdr3_aa: CASSLADNSYEQYF; cdr3_nt: TGTGCCAGCAGCTTAGCGGACAACTCCTACGAGCAGTACTTC
v_call: TRBV6-5; j_call: TRBJ1-2; clone_size: -; d_call: -; cdr3_aa: CASSIGRGGYTF; cdr3_nt: TGTGCCAGCAGTATCGGGCGCGGTGGCTACACCTTC
v_call: TRBV9; j_call: TRBJ1-6; clone_size: -; d_call: -; cdr3_aa: CASSVAGNSPLHF; cdr3_nt: TGTGCCAGCAGCGTAGCGGGCAATTCACCCCTCCACTTT
v_call: TRBV7-9; j_call: TRBJ2-7; clone_size: -; d_call: -; cdr3_aa: CASSHARDKSHEQYF; cdr3_nt: TGTGCCAGCAGCCATGCTAGGGACAAAAGCCACGAGCAGTACTTC
v_call: TRBV2; j_call: TRBJ2-7; clone_size: once; d_call: -; cdr3_aa: CASREPDRWYEQYF; cdr3_nt: TGTGCCAGCAGAGAACCTGACAGGTGGTACGAGCAGTACTTC
v_call: TRBV9; j_call: TRBJ1-3; clone_size: -; d_call: -; cdr3_aa: CASSSNSGNTIYF; cdr3_nt: TGTGCCAGCTCAAGTAACTCTGGAAACACCATATATTTT